These T cell receptor beta chains were read from a single sample in a study of T cell responses to AZD1222 COVID-19 vaccine. TCRdb's copy holds only in-frame clones and misses some; the assay was immunoSEQ multiplex PCR. Among under 150,000 clones, roughly 93% were seen once, and the ten largest hold approximately 3.4%. Sequences were derived from peripheral blood, sampled on day 0 of AZD1222 vaccination. These receptor sequences come from an adult in good health. CDR3s include the opening cysteine and the closing phenylalanine or tryptophan. Each record gives: J gene, V gene, clone size, D gene, CDR3 DNA, CDR3 protein. A D gene is named only where the DNA matches it firmly. Rows give clone size only sometimes, using once, few, many, or a class for an expanded clone.

TRBJ2-7,TRBV29-1,-,-,TGCAGCGTCGCGCACGGAGGCTACGAGCAGTACTTC,CSVAHGGYEQYF
TRBJ2-1,TRBV5-8,-,TRBD1,TGTGCCAGCAGGGGTCGGGACAGCTCCTACAATGAGCAGTTCTTC,CASRGRDSSYNEQFF
TRBJ1-5,TRBV4-1,-,-,TGCGCCAGCAGCGTAACTGCAGGGCAAGATCAGCCCCAGCATTTT,CASSVTAGQDQPQHF
TRBJ2-1,TRBV4-2,-,TRBD2,TGTGCCAGCAGCCATGAAGCGGGAGGGCCCTACAATGAGCAGTTCTTC,CASSHEAGGPYNEQFF
TRBJ1-1,TRBV27,-,-,TGTGCCAGCAGTTTATCGGCAGGAGGGGTGGTTGAAGCCTTCTTT,CASSLSAGGVVEAFF
TRBJ1-2,TRBV10-3,-,TRBD1,TGTGCCATCAGCGCCGGACAGGGCGATGATGGCTACACCTTC,CAISAGQGDDGYTF
TRBJ1-1,TRBV2,-,TRBD1,TGTGCCAGCAGTGTAACAGGGGAGAGCACTGAAGCTTTCTTT,CASSVTGESTEAFF
TRBJ1-6,TRBV3-1/TRBV3-2,-,TRBD1,TGTGCCAGCAGCCAAAAGGTGGGACAGGGCCCCTATAATTCACCCCTCCACTTT,CASSQKVGQGPYNSPLHF
TRBJ2-1,TRBV7-9,-,-,TGTGCCAGCAGCCATCCCATGGAAAATGAGCAGTTCTTC,CASSHPMENEQFF
TRBJ1-6,TRBV6-6,-,TRBD1,TGTGCCAGCACTAAGAGGCAGGGGGCTGGGTCACCCCTCCACTTT,CASTKRQGAGSPLHF
TRBJ2-7,TRBV5-5,-,TRBD2,TGTGCCAGCAGCTTCAGTGTAGCGGGAGTTGGGCAGTACTTC,CASSFSVAGVGQYF
TRBJ2-1,TRBV19,-,TRBD2,TGTGCCAGTATTACTAGCGGGGCTTACAATGAGCAGTTCTTC,CASITSGAYNEQFF
TRBJ2-1,TRBV11-2,few,-,TGTGCCAGCAGCCGCCAGGGGCCTAATGAGCAGTTCTTC,CASSRQGPNEQFF
TRBJ2-2,TRBV4-1,-,TRBD1,TGCGCCAGCAGCCAAGGCTTGGACAGGATCGGGGAGCTGTTTTTT,CASSQGLDRIGELFF
TRBJ1-1,TRBV9,-,-,TGTGCCAGCAGCGCCCAGGGGAGCACTGAAGCTTTCTTT,CASSAQGSTEAFF
TRBJ1-5,TRBV4-3,-,-,TGCGCCAGCAGCCAAGGGGGGAATAGCAATCAGCCCCAGCATTTT,CASSQGGNSNQPQHF
TRBJ1-5,TRBV27,-,-,TGTGCCAGCAGCAGGCGGAGGGACAATCAGCCCCAGCATTTT,CASSRRRDNQPQHF
TRBJ1-4,TRBV30,-,-,TGTGCCTGGAGTGTTGGGGTTGGAGAAAAACTGTTTTTT,CAWSVGVGEKLFF
TRBJ2-1,TRBV6-5,-,TRBD1,TGTGCCAGCAGGACGAATAGCCCAGGGGGTAATGAGCAGTTCTTC,CASRTNSPGGNEQFF
TRBJ1-2,TRBV19,few,-,TGTGCCAGTAGTATAGGGCCCCGTCAGTATGGCTACACCTTC,CASSIGPRQYGYTF
TRBJ1-3,TRBV10-1,-,TRBD1,TGCGCCACCAACCACTTACAGGGGGGTAACACCATATATTTT,CATNHLQGGNTIYF
TRBJ1-2,TRBV28,-,-,TGTGCCAGCATGGGCCTATCCTATGGCTACACCTTC,CASMGLSYGYTF
TRBJ2-5,TRBV11-2,once,TRBD1,TGTGCCAGCAGCTTAGGAGACAGGGCGAGCGAGACCCAGTACTTC,CASSLGDRASETQYF
TRBJ1-2,TRBV29-1,-,-,TGCAGCGTTGTTGCAGGCTATGGCTACACCTTC,CSVVAGYGYTF
TRBJ1-2,TRBV7-9,-,-,TGTGCCAGCAGCTTTCCGGGACGGGCGGGCTACACCTTC,CASSFPGRAGYTF